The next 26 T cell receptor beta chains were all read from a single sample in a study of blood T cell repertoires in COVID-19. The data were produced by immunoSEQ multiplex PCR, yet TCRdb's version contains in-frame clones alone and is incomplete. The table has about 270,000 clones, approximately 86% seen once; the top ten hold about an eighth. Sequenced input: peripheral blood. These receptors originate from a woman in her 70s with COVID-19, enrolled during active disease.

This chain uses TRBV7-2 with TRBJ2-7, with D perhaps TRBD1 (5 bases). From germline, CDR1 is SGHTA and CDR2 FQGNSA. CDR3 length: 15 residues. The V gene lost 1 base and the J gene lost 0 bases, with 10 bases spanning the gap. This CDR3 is CASSLGAGRSYEQYF. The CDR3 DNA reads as TGTGCCAGCAGCTTAGGGGCAGGGCGCTCCTACGAGCAGTACTTC.

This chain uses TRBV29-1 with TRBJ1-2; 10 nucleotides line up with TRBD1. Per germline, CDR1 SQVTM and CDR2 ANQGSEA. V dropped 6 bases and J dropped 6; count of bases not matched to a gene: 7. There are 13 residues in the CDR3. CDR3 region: CSVRGGTGDGYTF. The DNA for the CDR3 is TGCAGCGTCCGGGGAGGGACAGGGGATGGCTACACCTTC.

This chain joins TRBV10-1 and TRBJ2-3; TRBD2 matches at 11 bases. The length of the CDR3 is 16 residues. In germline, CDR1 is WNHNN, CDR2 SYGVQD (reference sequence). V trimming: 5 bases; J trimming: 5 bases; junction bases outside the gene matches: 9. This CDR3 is CASSQNSGGAGDTQYF. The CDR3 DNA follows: TGCGCCAGCAGTCAAAATAGCGGGGGGGCTGGAGATACGCAGTATTTT.

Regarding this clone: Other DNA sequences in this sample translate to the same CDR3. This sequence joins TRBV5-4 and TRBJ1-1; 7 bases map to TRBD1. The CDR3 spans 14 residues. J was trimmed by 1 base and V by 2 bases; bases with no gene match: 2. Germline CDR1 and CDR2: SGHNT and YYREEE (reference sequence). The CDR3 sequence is CASSLDRANTEAFF. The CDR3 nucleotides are TGTGCCAGCAGCTTAGACAGGGCGAACACTGAAGCTTTCTTT.

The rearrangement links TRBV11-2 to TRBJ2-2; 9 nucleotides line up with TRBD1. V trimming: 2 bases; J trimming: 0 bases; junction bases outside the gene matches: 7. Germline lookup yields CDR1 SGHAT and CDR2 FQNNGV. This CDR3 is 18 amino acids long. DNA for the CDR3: TGTGCCAGCAGCTTAACCTGGGGACAGGGATCGAACACCGGGGAGCTGTTTTTT. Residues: CASSLTWGQGSNTGELFF.

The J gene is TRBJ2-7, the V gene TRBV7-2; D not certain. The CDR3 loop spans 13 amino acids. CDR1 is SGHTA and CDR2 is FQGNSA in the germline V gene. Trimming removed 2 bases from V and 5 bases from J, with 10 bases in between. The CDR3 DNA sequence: TGTGCCAGCAGCTTATTCCAACAGAACGAGCAGTACTTC. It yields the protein CASSLFQQNEQYF.

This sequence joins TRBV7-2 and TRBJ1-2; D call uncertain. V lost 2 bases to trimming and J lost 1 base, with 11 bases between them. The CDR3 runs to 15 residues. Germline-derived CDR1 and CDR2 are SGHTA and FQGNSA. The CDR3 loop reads CASSLTRTNNYGYTF. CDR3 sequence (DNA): TGTGCCAGCAGCTTAACACGAACGAATAACTATGGCTACACCTTC.

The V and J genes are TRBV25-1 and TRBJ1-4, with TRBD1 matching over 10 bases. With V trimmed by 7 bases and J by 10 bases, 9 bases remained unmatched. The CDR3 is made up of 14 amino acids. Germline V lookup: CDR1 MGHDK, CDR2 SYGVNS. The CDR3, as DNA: TGTGCCAGCACTAGGACAGGGGGGACTGGAAAACTGTTTTTT. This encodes CASTRTGGTGKLFF.

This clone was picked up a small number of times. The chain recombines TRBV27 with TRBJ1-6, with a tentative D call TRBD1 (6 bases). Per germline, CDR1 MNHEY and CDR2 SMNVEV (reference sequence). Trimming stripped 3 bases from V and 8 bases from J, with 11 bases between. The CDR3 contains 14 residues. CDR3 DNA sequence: TGTGCCAGCAGTTTCCGGACAGTGGATTCACCCCTCCACTTT. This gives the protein CASSFRTVDSPLHF.

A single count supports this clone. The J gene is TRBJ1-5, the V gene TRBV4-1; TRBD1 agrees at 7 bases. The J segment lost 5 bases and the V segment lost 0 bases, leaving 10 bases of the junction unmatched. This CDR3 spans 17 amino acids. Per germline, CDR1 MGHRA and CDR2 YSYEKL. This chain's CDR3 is CASSQEGYGRGDQPQHF. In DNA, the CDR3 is TGCGCCAGCAGCCAAGAAGGGTATGGCAGGGGGGATCAGCCCCAGCATTTT.

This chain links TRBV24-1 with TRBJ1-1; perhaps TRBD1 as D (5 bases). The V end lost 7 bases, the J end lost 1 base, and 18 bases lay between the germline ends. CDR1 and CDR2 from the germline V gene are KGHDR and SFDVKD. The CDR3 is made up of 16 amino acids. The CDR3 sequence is CATRNAAGNRNTEAFF. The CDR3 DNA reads TGTGCCACCAGGAACGCGGCAGGGAACAGGAACACTGAAGCTTTCTTT.

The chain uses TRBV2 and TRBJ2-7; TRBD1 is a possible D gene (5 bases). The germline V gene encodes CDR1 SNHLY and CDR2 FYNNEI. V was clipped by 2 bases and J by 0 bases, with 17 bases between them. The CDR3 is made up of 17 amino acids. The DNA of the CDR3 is TGTGCCAGCAGTGAAAGGGGAAGGGGCCGTCTCTCCTACGAGCAGTACTTC. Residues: CASSERGRGRLSYEQYF.

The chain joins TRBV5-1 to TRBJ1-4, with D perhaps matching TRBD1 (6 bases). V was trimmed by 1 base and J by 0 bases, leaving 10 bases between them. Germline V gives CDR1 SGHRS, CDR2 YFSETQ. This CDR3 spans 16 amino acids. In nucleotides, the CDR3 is TGCGCCAGCAGCTTGCAGGACAGCGCAACTAATGAAAAACTGTTTTTT. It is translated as CASSLQDSATNEKLFF.

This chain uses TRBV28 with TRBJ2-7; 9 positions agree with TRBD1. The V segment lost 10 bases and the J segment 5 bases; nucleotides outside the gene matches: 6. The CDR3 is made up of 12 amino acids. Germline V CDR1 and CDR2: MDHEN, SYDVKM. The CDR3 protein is CAIGTGIHEQYF. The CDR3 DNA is TGTGCCATCGGGACAGGGATACACGAGCAGTACTTC. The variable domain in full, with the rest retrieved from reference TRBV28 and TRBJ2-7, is DVKVTQSSRYLVKRTGEKVFLECVQDMDHENMFWYRQDPGLGLRLIYFSYDVKMKEKGDIPEGYSVSREKKERFSLILESASTNQTSMYLCAIGTGIHEQYFGPGTRLTVT.

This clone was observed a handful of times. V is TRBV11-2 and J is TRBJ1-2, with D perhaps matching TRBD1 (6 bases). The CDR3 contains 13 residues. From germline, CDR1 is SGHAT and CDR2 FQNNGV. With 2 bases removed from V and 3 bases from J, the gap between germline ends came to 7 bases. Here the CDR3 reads CASSLTGYYGYTF. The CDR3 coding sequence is TGTGCCAGCAGCTTAACAGGGTACTATGGCTACACCTTC. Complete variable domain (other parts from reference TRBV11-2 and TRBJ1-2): EAGVAQSPRYKIIEKRQSVAFWCNPISGHATLYWYQQILGQGPKLLIQFQNNGVVDDSQLPKDRFSAERLKGVDSTLKIQPAKLEDSAVYLCASSLTGYYGYTFGSGTRLTVV.

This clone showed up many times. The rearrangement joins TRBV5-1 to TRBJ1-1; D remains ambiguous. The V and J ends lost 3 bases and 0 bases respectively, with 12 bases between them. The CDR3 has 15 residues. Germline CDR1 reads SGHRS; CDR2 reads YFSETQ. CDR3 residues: CASSSGAALNTEAFF. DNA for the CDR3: TGCGCCAGCAGCTCTGGAGCAGCCTTGAACACTGAAGCTTTCTTT.

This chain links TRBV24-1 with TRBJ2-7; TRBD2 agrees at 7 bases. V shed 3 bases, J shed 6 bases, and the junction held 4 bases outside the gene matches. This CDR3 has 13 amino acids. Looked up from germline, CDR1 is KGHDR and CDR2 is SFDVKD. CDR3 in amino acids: CATSDVGGSEQYF. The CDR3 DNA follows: TGTGCCACCAGTGATGTCGGGGGGAGCGAGCAGTACTTC.

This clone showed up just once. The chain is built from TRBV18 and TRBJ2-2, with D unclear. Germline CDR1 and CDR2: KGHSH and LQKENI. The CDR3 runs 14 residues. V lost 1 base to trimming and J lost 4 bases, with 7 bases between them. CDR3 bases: TGTGCCAGCTCACCACGAGATGTCACCGGGGAGCTGTTTTTT. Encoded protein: CASSPRDVTGELFF.

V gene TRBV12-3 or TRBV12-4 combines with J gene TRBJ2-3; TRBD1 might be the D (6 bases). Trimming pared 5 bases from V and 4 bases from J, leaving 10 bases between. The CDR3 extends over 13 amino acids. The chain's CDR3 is CASSTRTADTQYF. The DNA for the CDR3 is TGTGCCAGCAGTACCCGGACAGCAGATACGCAGTATTTT.

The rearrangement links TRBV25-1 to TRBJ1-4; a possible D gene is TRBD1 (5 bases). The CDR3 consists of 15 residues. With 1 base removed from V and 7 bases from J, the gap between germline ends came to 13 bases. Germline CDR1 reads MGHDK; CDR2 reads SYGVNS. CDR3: CASSELRGEGEKLFF. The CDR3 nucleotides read TGTGCCAGCAGTGAATTAAGAGGGGAGGGTGAAAAACTGTTTTTT.

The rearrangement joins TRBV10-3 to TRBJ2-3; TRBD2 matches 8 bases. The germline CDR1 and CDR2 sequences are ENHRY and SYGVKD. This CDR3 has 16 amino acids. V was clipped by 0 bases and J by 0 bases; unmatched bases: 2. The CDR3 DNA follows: TGTGCCATCAGTGAGTCCGGGGGGGCTAGCACAGATACGCAGTATTTT. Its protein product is CAISESGGASTDTQYF.

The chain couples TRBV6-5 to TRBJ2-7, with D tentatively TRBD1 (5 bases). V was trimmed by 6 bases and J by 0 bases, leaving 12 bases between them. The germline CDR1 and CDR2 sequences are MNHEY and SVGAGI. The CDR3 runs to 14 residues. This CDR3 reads CASSRTSSSYEQYF. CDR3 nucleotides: TGTGCCAGCAGCCGGACATCTAGCTCCTACGAGCAGTACTTC.

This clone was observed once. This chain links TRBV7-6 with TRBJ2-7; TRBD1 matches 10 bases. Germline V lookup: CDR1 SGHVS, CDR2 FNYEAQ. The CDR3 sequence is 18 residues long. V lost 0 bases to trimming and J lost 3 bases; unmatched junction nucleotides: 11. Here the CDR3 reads CASSLAVLGTGAIYEQYF. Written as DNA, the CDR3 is TGTGCCAGCAGCTTAGCTGTTTTAGGGACAGGGGCCATCTACGAGCAGTACTTC.

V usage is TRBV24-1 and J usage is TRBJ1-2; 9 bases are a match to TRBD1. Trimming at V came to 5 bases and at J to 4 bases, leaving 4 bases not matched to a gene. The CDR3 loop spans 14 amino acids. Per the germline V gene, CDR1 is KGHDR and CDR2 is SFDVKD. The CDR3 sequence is CATSGGQGGYGYTF. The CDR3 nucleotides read TGTGCCACCAGTGGGGGACAGGGAGGCTATGGCTACACCTTC.

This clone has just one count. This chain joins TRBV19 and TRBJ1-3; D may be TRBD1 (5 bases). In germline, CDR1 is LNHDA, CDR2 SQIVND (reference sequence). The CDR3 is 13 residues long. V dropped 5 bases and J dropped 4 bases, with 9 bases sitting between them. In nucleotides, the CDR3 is TGTGCCAGTAGTGGGCAGGGCGGAAACACCATATATTTT. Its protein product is CASSGQGGNTIYF. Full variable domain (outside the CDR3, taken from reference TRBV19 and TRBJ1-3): DGGITQSPKYLFRKEGQNVTLSCEQNLNHDAMYWYRQDPGQGLRLIYYSQIVNDFQKGDIAEGYSVSREKKESFPLTVTSAQKNPTAFYLCASSGQGGNTIYFGEGSWLTVV.

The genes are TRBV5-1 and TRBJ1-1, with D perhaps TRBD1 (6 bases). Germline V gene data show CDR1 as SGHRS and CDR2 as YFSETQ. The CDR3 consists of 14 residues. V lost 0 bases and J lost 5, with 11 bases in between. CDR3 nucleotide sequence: TGCGCCAGCAGCTTGGGGGGGCTAATTACTGAAGCTTTCTTT. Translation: CASSLGGLITEAFF. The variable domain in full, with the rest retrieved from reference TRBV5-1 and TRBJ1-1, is KAGVTQTPRYLIKTRGQQVTLSCSPISGHRSVSWYQQTPGQGLQFLFEYFSETQRNKGNFPGRFSGRQFSNSRSEMNVSTLELGDSALYLCASSLGGLITEAFFGQGTRLTVV.